A selection of T cell receptor beta chains follows, all from one sample in a study of response to subunit inactivated influenza vaccine. In TCRdb, the RT-PCR reads were re-called with MiXCR into one record per CDR3 protein. The sample has about 800,000 distinct CDR3 sequences; over 20% are singletons. This specimen was PBMCs from blood, taken roughly 5 days after vaccination. These receptors originate from a man aged 45 to 65 who received an inactivated influenza vaccine. Both conserved end residues are trimmed from each CDR3.

J gene | V gene | CDR3 protein
TRBJ2-7 | TRBV7-8 | ASSPLSGGPYEQY
TRBJ1-6 | TRBV7-2 | ASSSGWGNSPLH
TRBJ2-1 | TRBV28 | ASAWTGNNEQF
TRBJ2-6 | TRBV10-3 | AISESIGGEFPGANVLT
TRBJ2-7 | TRBV27 | ASSPQGGYLREQY
TRBJ2-1 | TRBV28 | ASRETTTYNEQF
TRBJ2-7 | TRBV12-3/TRBV12-4 | ASSTYRDGYEQY
TRBJ2-2 | TRBV20-1 | SAVASTVTGELF
TRBJ2-7 | TRBV29-1 | SVDRDGYEQY
TRBJ2-1 | TRBV7-8 | ASSLGWQNEQF
TRBJ1-5 | TRBV6-2/TRBV6-3 | ASSSRLSYSNQPQH
TRBJ2-5 | TRBV29-1 | SVAPQETQY
TRBJ1-1 | TRBV5-4 | ASSPSLGGAKETEAF
TRBJ2-7 | TRBV20-1 | SARDKTGAYEQY
TRBJ2-7 | TRBV7-2 | ASSLIGGGAYEQY
TRBJ2-1 | TRBV3-1 | ASSHKSGSYNEQF
TRBJ1-5 | TRBV28 | ASRVRVGNQPQH
TRBJ2-5 | TRBV7-2 | ASSTGPRPY
TRBJ1-2 | TRBV30 | AWTQGEDFYHGYT
TRBJ2-7 | TRBV6-5 | ASSYSNGRGSYEQY
TRBJ1-5 | TRBV6-1 | ASSRGQGDNQPQH
TRBJ2-1 | TRBV20-1 | SARNPQGSESYNEQF
TRBJ1-2 | TRBV20-1 | SAFPPGFVGGYT
TRBJ1-1 | TRBV12-5 | TSVSDRVGEAF
TRBJ2-3 | TRBV5-5 | ASSPAGTQY
TRBJ2-7 | TRBV12-3/TRBV12-4 | ASRAGSSSYEQY
TRBJ2-7 | TRBV15 | ATSRDPTDSHQS
TRBJ2-7 | TRBV2 | ASSEEGWYEQY
TRBJ1-2 | TRBV29-1 | SALEDRGSGYT
TRBJ2-3 | TRBV5-5 | ASSPQRRRTDTQY
TRBJ1-5 | TRBV24-1 | ATSDGVQPQH
TRBJ1-1 | TRBV5-1 | ASSLGRGITEAF
TRBJ2-7 | TRBV6-2/TRBV6-3 | ASSQRGPSSGRRHEQY
TRBJ2-1 | TRBV9 | ASSVSQPSSYNEQF
TRBJ2-1 | TRBV20-1 | SAPGPREQF
TRBJ2-3 | TRBV2 | ASSGEREPDTQY
TRBJ1-2 | TRBV6-2/TRBV6-3 | ASSYAGRSTYGYT